The rows below give T cell receptor beta chains drawn from one sample of a study of control samples from healthy donors and cancer patients. The assay was immunoSEQ multiplex PCR, and TCRdb's table has in-frame clones only and misses some. The sample yields approximately 150,000 clones, approximately 96% seen once. The sequencing sample was made of blood. These receptor sequences come from a woman aged 25 to 39 in good health. CDR3s include the opening cysteine and the closing phenylalanine or tryptophan. D genes are given only for firm matches. Clone sizes are given selectively: once, few, many, or a class where the clone is expanded.

abundance,d_gene,j_gene,v_gene,CDR3aa,CDR3nt
.,TRBD2,TRBJ2-3,TRBV7-2,CASSLGRLASIDTQYF,TGTGCCAGCAGCTTAGGGCGACTAGCTTCGATAGATACGCAGTATTTT
.,.,TRBJ1-1,TRBV2,CASGGVAGTEAFF,TGTGCCAGCGGGGGGGTTGCGGGAACTGAAGCTTTCTTT
.,.,TRBJ2-7,TRBV6-5,CASRLDGLGEQYF,TGTGCCAGCAGACTGGACGGGCTCGGGGAGCAGTACTTC
.,.,TRBJ1-5,TRBV6-5,CASSYSRLQPQHF,TGTGCCAGCAGTTACTCTAGATTACAGCCCCAGCATTTT
.,.,TRBJ2-1,TRBV7-3,CASSLRAEPYNEQFF,TGTGCCAGCAGCTTAAGAGCGGAGCCATACAATGAGCAGTTCTTC
few,TRBD2,TRBJ2-3,TRBV9,CASSVATSGTDTQYF,TGTGCCAGCAGCGTAGCGACTAGCGGCACAGATACGCAGTATTTT
.,.,TRBJ2-5,TRBV3-1/TRBV3-2,CASSQVGLQETQYF,TGTGCCAGCAGCCAAGTAGGGCTTCAAGAGACCCAGTACTTC
.,TRBD2,TRBJ2-7,TRBV4-1,CASSPGTSGSYEQYF,TGCGCCAGCAGCCCCGGGACTAGCGGGAGCTACGAGCAGTACTTC
.,TRBD2,TRBJ2-7,TRBV19,CASSIDPLGSGRIEQYF,TGTGCCAGTAGTATAGACCCGTTGGGTAGCGGGAGGATCGAGCAGTACTTC
.,.,TRBJ1-6,TRBV2,CASRVGSGTGNSPLHF,TGTGCCAGCAGAGTTGGTAGCGGGACGGGAAATTCACCCCTCCACTTT
.,.,TRBJ2-2,TRBV7-6,CASSQFLRRSTGELFF,TGTGCCAGCAGCCAATTCTTACGGCGCTCGACCGGGGAGCTGTTTTTT
.,.,TRBJ2-1,TRBV5-4,CASSLRGDRGYNEQFF,TGTGCCAGCAGCCTGAGAGGAGACAGAGGCTACAATGAGCAGTTCTTC
.,.,TRBJ2-7,TRBV4-2,CASSQGPASYEQYF,TGTGCCAGCAGCCAAGGTCCCGCCTCCTACGAGCAGTACTTC
.,.,TRBJ2-7,TRBV30,CAWSSQGGPYEQYF,TGTGCCTGGAGTTCACAGGGGGGGCCCTACGAGCAGTACTTC
.,.,TRBJ2-4,TRBV18,CASLESLAKNIQYF,TGTGCCAGCCTGGAATCGCTAGCCAAAAACATTCAGTACTTC
.,TRBD2,TRBJ2-3,TRBV5-8,CASSSKAGGPYTQYF,TGTGCCAGCAGCTCAAAAGCGGGAGGGCCTTATACGCAGTATTTT
.,.,TRBJ2-1,TRBV4-2,CASSRVQRADSYNEQFF,TGTGCCAGCAGCCGAGTGCAGAGGGCAGACTCCTACAATGAGCAGTTCTTC
.,TRBD1,TRBJ2-2,TRBV5-1,CASTSGTGYTGELFF,TGCGCCAGCACCTCAGGGACAGGGTACACCGGGGAGCTGTTTTTT
few,TRBD1,TRBJ1-1,TRBV2,CASSERTGGTEAFF,TGTGCCAGCAGTGAACGGACAGGGGGAACTGAAGCTTTCTTT
.,TRBD2,TRBJ2-1,TRBV2,CASRIAGGRNEQFF,TGTGCCAGCAGGATAGCGGGGGGTAGGAATGAGCAGTTCTTC
.,TRBD2,TRBJ2-5,TRBV6-5,CASSLMGGLQETQYF,TGTGCCAGCAGCCTCATGGGGGGACTACAAGAGACCCAGTACTTC
few,.,TRBJ1-1,TRBV7-3,CASSLTGGRHTEAFF,TGTGCCAGCAGCTTAACAGGGGGACGGCACACTGAAGCTTTCTTT
.,TRBD1,TRBJ2-7,TRBV6-2/TRBV6-3,CASSYLDRGTYEQYF,TGTGCCAGCAGTTATCTCGACAGGGGTACCTACGAGCAGTACTTC
.,.,TRBJ1-5,TRBV9,CASSVGTNRLQPQHF,TGTGCCAGCAGCGTAGGGACGAATCGTCTTCAGCCCCAGCATTTT
.,.,TRBJ1-3,TRBV19,CASSRTASSGNTIYF,TGTGCCAGTAGTCGGACAGCTAGCTCTGGAAACACCATATATTTT
once,.,TRBJ1-6,TRBV6-5,CASLRGGGVSPLHF,TGTGCCAGCCTTAGGGGGGGCGGTGTTTCACCCCTCCACTTT
.,TRBD1,TRBJ1-6,TRBV7-3,CASSLDSQGDSPLHF,TGTGCCAGCAGCTTAGACTCTCAGGGGGATTCACCCCTCCACTTT
.,.,TRBJ1-6,TRBV5-1,CASSLVGGNNSPLHF,TGCGCCAGCAGCTTGGTGGGGGGGAATAATTCACCCCTCCACTTT
.,.,TRBJ1-6,TRBV7-8,CASSLGGAWENSPLHF,TGTGCCAGCAGCTTAGGTGGGGCGTGGGAGAATTCACCCCTCCACTTT
.,.,TRBJ1-6,TRBV14,CASSQDPRGTEHHRTSPLHF,TGTGCCAGCAGCCAAGATCCAAGGGGAACAGAACATCATCGTACTTCACCCCTCCACTTT
.,TRBD2,TRBJ2-6,TRBV7-8,CASSLLAGSSGANVLTF,TGTGCCAGCAGCTTACTAGCGGGAAGCTCTGGGGCCAACGTCCTGACTTTC
.,.,TRBJ1-5,TRBV6-5,CASSYRGSGNQPQHF,TGTGCCAGCAGTTACCGAGGATCTGGCAATCAGCCCCAGCATTTT
.,.,TRBJ1-2,TRBV5-5,CASSPANYGYTF,TGTGCCAGCAGCCCGGCCAACTATGGCTACACCTTC
.,.,TRBJ2-7,TRBV5-6,CASSLARDLEPYEQYF,TGTGCCAGCAGCTTGGCCAGAGATCTCGAGCCCTACGAGCAGTACTTC
.,.,TRBJ2-1,TRBV6-2/TRBV6-3,CASSSGLGGRGNEQFF,TGTGCCAGCAGTTCAGGACTAGGGGGGCGGGGCAATGAGCAGTTCTTC
.,.,TRBJ1-1,TRBV28,CASSLEGGGNTEAFF,TGTGCCAGCAGCCTTGAGGGGGGCGGAAACACTGAAGCTTTCTTT
.,.,TRBJ2-1,TRBV5-1,CASSMTVSSYNEQFF,TGCGCCAGCAGCATGACGGTTAGCTCCTACAATGAGCAGTTCTTC
.,.,TRBJ1-2,TRBV28,CASSLGLGGNFYGYTF,TGTGCCAGCAGTTTAGGTCTCGGGGGGAATTTCTATGGCTACACCTTC
.,.,TRBJ1-6,TRBV18,CASSYGTVENSPLHF,TGTGCCAGCTCATACGGGACCGTTGAGAATTCACCCCTCCACTTT
.,.,TRBJ1-2,TRBV12-3/TRBV12-4,CASSLGSFGTF,TGTGCCAGCAGTTTAGGAAGCTTTGGCACCTTC
.,.,TRBJ1-2,TRBV4-2,CASSQEGSSSYGYTF,TGTGCCAGCAGCCAAGAGGGGAGCAGTTCCTATGGCTACACCTTC
once,.,TRBJ2-1,TRBV5-6,CASSLVGGTYNEQFF,TGTGCCAGCAGCTTGGTCGGAGGTACCTACAATGAGCAGTTCTTC
.,TRBD1,TRBJ1-1,TRBV28,CASSSGTGNTEAFF,TGTGCCAGCAGTTCCGGGACAGGGAACACTGAAGCTTTCTTT
.,.,TRBJ1-4,TRBV10-3,CAISAGATNEKLFF,TGTGCCATCAGTGCGGGGGCAACTAATGAAAAACTGTTTTTT
.,TRBD1,TRBJ1-1,TRBV6-5,CATNRGRGSEAFF,TGTGCCACCAACAGGGGGCGAGGGTCTGAAGCTTTCTTT
.,.,TRBJ1-6,TRBV4-1,CASRLSRESSYNSPLHF,TGCGCCAGCAGACTGAGCAGGGAAAGCTCCTATAATTCACCCCTCCACTTT
.,.,TRBJ2-2,TRBV28,CASSPQGGGPMGAGELFF,TGTGCCAGCAGTCCCCAAGGGGGGGGTCCAATGGGAGCCGGGGAGCTGTTTTTT
.,.,TRBJ1-3,TRBV15,CATSRDLDPTGNTIYF,TGTGCCACCAGCAGAGATCTTGACCCAACTGGAAACACCATATATTTT
.,.,TRBJ2-3,TRBV7-3,CASNPSGTDTQYF,TGTGCCAGCAACCCTTCGGGCACAGATACGCAGTATTTT
.,.,TRBJ1-1,TRBV18,CASSPTGTEAFF,TGTGCCAGCTCACCAACAGGGACTGAAGCTTTCTTT
.,.,TRBJ2-7,TRBV5-1,CASSPDKGGTQYEQYF,TGCGCCAGCAGTCCTGACAAGGGTGGGACCCAATACGAGCAGTACTTC
.,.,TRBJ1-1,TRBV10-3,CAIRSSNTEAFF,TGTGCCATCAGGTCCTCGAACACTGAAGCTTTCTTT
.,.,TRBJ1-4,TRBV7-2,CASRNGPLNEKLFF,TGTGCCAGCAGAAACGGTCCCCTTAATGAAAAACTGTTTTTT
.,TRBD1,TRBJ2-2,TRBV7-3,CASSLQPGQTGELFF,TGTGCCAGCAGCCTACAACCGGGACAGACCGGGGAGCTGTTTTTT
.,TRBD2,TRBJ2-7,TRBV4-2,CASSQTGTSGAYEQYF,TGTGCCAGCAGCCAAACGGGAACTAGCGGAGCCTACGAGCAGTACTTC
.,.,TRBJ2-1,TRBV5-1,CASSLGQANEQFF,TGCGCCAGCAGCTTGGGACAGGCCAATGAGCAGTTCTTC
few,.,TRBJ1-2,TRBV28,CASSLWGNYTF,TGTGCCAGCAGTTTATGGGGAAACTACACCTTC
.,.,TRBJ1-4,TRBV2,CASTVISAEDNKGEKLFF,TGTGCCAGCACGGTTATATCCGCCGAGGACAACAAAGGAGAAAAACTGTTTTTT
few,TRBD1,TRBJ2-2,TRBV19,CASSRRDPTGDTGELFF,TGTGCCAGTAGTAGACGGGACCCGACAGGGGACACCGGGGAGCTGTTTTTT